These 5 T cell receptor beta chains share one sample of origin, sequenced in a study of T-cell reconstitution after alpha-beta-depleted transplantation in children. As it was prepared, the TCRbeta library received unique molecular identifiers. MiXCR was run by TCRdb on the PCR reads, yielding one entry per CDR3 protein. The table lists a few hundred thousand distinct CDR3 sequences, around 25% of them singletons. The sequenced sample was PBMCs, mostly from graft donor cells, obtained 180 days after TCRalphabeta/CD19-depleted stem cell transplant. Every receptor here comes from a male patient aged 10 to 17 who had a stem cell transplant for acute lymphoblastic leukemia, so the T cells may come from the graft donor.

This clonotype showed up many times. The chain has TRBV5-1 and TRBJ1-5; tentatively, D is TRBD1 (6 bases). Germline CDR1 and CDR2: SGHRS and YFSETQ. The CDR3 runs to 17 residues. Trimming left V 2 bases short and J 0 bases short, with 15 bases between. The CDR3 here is CASSFVQLQGSNQPQHF. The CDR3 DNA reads TGCGCCAGCAGCTTCGTTCAACTACAGGGTAGCAATCAGCCCCAGCATTTT. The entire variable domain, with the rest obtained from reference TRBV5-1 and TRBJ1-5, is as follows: KAGVTQTPRYLIKTRGQQVTLSCSPISGHRSVSWYQQTPGQGLQFLFEYFSETQRNKGNFPGRFSGRQFSNSRSEMNVSTLELGDSALYLCASSFVQLQGSNQPQHFGDGTRLSIL.

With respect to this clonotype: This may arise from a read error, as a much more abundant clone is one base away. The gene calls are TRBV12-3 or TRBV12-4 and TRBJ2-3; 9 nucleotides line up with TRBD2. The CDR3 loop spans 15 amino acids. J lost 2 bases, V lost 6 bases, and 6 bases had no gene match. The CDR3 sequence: CASRFGGRDTDTQYF. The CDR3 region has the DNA TGTGCCAGCAGGTTTGGCGGGAGGGACACAGATACGCAGTATTTT.

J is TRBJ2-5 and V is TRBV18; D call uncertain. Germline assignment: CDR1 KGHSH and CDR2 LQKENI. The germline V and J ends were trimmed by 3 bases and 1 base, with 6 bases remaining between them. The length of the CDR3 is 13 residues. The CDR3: CASSPTIQETQYF. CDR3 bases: TGTGCCAGCTCACCTACCATCCAAGAGACCCAGTACTTC.

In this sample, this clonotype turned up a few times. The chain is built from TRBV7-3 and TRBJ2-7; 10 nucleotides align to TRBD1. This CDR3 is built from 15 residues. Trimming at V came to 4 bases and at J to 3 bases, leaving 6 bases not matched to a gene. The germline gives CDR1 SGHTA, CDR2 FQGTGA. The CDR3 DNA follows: TGTGCCAGCAGCTCGCTTGGGACAGGGGACTACGAGCAGTACTTC. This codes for CASSSLGTGDYEQYF. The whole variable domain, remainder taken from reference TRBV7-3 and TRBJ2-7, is GAGVSQTPSNKVTEKGKYVELRCDPISGHTALYWYRQSLGQGPEFLIYFQGTGAADDSGLPNDRFFAVRPEGSVSTLKIQRTERGDSAVYLCASSSLGTGDYEQYFGPGTRLTVT.

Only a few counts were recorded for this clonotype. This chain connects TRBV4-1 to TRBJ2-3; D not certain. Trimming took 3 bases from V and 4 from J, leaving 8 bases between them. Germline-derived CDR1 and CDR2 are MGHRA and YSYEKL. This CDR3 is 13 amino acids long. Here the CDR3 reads CASSHLNADTQYF. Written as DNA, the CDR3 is TGCGCCAGCAGCCACCTTAATGCAGATACGCAGTATTTT.